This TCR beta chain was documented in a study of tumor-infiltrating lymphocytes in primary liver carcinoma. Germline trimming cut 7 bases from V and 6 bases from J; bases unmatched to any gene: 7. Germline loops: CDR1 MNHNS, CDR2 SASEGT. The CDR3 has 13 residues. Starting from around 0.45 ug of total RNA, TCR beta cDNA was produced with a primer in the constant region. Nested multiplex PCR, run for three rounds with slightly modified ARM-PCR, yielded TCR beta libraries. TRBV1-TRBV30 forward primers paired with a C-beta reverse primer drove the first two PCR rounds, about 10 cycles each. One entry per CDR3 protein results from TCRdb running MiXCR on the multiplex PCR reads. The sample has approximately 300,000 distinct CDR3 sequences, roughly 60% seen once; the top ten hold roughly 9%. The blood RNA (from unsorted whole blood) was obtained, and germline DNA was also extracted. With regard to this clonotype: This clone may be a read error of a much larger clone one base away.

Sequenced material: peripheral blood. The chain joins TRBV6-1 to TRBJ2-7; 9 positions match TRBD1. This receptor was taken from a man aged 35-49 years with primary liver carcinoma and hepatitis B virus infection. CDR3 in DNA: TGTGCCAGCAAAGAAGAGACAGGGGGCGAGCAGTACTTC. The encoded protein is CASKEETGGEQYF.